This T cell receptor beta chain derives from a study of T cell responses to AZD1222 COVID-19 vaccine. Study-wide findings and caveats: The donors showed a predominance of white British ancestry and of females, with possible underestimation of clonal diversity. Within unmutated variant regions lay the reported targets of nearly half of spike-specific TCRs. Breadth and depth of Spike-specific TCRs rose after two AZD1222 doses.

Turning to this clone: Its specificity is unknown.

The V gene end was trimmed by 2 bases and the J gene end by 8 bases; junction bases not matched to a gene: 5. The CDR3 is 14 residues long. Germline V gene lookup returns CDR1 MNHEY and CDR2 SMNVEV (reference sequence). Sequencing was performed with immunoSEQ multiplex PCR; in TCRdb, only in-frame clones are kept and a portion is missing. The sample has about 100,000 clones, more than 85% seen once; the top ten hold 8% to 8.5%. This TCR derives from an adult who received the AZD1222 COVID-19 vaccine. The chain is built from TRBV27 and TRBJ1-2; 10 bases match TRBD1. The sequenced sample was peripheral blood, obtained 28 days after the second AZD1222 dose. The CDR3 spells CASSLGTGVGGYTF. In DNA, the CDR3 is TGTGCCAGCAGTTTAGGGACAGGGGTGGGCGGCTACACCTTC.